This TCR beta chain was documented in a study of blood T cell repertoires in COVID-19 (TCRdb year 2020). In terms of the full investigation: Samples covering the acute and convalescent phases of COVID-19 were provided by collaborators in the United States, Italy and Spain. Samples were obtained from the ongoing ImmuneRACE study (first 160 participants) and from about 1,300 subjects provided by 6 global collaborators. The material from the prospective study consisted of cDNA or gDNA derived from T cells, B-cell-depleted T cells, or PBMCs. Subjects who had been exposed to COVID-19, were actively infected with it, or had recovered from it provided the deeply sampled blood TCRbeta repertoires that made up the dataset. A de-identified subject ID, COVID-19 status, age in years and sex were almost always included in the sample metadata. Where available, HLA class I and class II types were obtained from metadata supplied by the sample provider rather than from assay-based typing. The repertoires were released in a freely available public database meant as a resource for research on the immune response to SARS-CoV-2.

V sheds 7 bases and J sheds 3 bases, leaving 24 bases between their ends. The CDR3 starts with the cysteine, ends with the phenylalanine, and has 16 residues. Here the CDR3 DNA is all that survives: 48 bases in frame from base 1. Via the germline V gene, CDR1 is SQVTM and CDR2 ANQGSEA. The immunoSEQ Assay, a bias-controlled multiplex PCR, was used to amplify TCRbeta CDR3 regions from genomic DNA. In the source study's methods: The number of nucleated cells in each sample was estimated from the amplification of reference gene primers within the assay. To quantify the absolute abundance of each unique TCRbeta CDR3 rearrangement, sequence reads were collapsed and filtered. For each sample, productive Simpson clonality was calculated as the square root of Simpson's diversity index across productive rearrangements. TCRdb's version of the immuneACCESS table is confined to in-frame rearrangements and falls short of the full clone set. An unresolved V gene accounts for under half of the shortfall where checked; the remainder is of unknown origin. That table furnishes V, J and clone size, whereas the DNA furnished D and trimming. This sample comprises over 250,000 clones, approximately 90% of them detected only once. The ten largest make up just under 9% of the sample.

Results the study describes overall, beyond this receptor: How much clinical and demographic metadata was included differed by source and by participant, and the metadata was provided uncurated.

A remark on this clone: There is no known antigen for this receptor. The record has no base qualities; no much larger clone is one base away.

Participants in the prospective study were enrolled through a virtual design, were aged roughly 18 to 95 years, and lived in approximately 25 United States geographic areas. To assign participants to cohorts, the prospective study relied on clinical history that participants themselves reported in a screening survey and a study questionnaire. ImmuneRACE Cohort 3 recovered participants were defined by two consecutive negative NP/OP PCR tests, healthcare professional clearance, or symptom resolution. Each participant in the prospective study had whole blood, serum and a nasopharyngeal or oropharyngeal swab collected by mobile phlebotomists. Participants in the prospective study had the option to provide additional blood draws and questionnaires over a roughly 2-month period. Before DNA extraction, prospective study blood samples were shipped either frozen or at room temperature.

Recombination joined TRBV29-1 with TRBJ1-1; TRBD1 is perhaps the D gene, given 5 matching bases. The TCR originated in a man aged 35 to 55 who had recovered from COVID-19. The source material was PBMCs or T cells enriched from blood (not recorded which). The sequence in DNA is TGCAGCGCGGAGGGGTCAGAAGGCTTACGGTACACTGAAGCTTTCTTT. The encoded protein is CSAEGSEGLRYTEAFF. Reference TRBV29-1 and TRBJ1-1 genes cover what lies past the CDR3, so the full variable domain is SAVISQKPSRDICQRGTSLTIQCQVDSQVTMMFWYRQQPGQSLTLIATANQGSEATYESGFVIDKFPISRPNLTFSTLTVSNMSPEDSSIYLCSAEGSEGLRYTEAFFGQGTRLTVV.